This TCR beta chain was sequenced for a study of blood T cell repertoires in COVID-19 (dated by TCRdb to 2018 to 2020). Turning to the overall study: The collaborator samples originated in the United States, Italy and Spain and spanned the acute and convalescent phases of COVID-19. Subjects who had been exposed to COVID-19, were actively infected with it, or had recovered from it provided the deeply sampled blood TCRbeta repertoires that made up the dataset. Samples came from the ongoing ImmuneRACE study (first 160 participants) plus 1,254 subjects from 6 global collaborators. The material from the prospective study consisted of cDNA or gDNA derived from T cells, B-cell-depleted T cells, or PBMCs. The repertoires were made available in a free public database intended to serve as a resource for research on the immune response to SARS-CoV-2. Sample metadata almost always included a de-identified subject ID, COVID-19 status, age in years and sex. Where available, HLA class I and class II types were taken from metadata supplied by the sample provider and were not determined by assay-based typing. General study outcomes and caveats: The amount of clinical and demographic metadata varied by source and participant and was provided uncurated.

In regard to this clone: The antigen this receptor binds is unknown. Base qualities are not provided; no much larger clone lies one nucleotide away.

CDR1 MNHEY and CDR2 SVGAGI are derived from the germline V gene. The junction carries 14 bases between V and J, which are trimmed by 0 bases and 3 bases respectively. The CDR3 has 16 amino acids, counting the end cysteine and phenylalanine. CDR3 DNA is the only sequence kept; it has 48 bases, read in frame from the first base. TCRbeta CDR3 regions were amplified from genomic DNA by means of the immunoSEQ Assay, a bias-controlled multiplex PCR. In the original analysis: Nucleated cell counts per sample were estimated from amplification of reference gene primers within the assay. Sequence reads were collapsed and filtered to measure the absolute abundance of every unique TCRbeta CDR3 rearrangement. For each sample, productive Simpson clonality was calculated by taking the square root of Simpson's diversity index across productive rearrangements. In TCRdb, the immuneACCESS table is reduced to in-frame sequences with V and J assigned. These tables do not hold every clone; where another copy was compared, an unresolved V gene accounts for under half, and the others remain unexplained. The V and J calls and clone size come from that table; D and trimming were worked out from the DNA. Across this sample there are almost 400,000 clones, with over 75% seen only once. The top ten hold 0.9% to 1% of the sample.

In the prospective study, participants were 18 to 89 years old, resided in around 25 geographic areas of the United States, and were enrolled through a virtual design. In the prospective study, participants were assigned to cohorts based on the clinical history participants reported in a screening survey and a study questionnaire. In the prospective study, whole blood, serum and a nasopharyngeal or oropharyngeal swab were collected from each participant by mobile phlebotomists. Additional blood draws and questionnaires over a 2-month period could optionally be provided by prospective study participants. Before DNA extraction, prospective study blood samples were shipped either frozen or at room temperature.

The chain is assembled from TRBV6-5 and TRBJ1-2; TRBD1 is possibly the D segment (5 matching bases). The TCR was taken from a young woman with acute COVID-19. Source material: PBMCs or T cells enriched from blood (not recorded which). The DNA sequence follows: TGTGCCAGCAGTTACTCGGGAGGGGTGGCCTACTATGGCTACACCTTC. This sequence encodes CASSYSGGVAYYGYTF.